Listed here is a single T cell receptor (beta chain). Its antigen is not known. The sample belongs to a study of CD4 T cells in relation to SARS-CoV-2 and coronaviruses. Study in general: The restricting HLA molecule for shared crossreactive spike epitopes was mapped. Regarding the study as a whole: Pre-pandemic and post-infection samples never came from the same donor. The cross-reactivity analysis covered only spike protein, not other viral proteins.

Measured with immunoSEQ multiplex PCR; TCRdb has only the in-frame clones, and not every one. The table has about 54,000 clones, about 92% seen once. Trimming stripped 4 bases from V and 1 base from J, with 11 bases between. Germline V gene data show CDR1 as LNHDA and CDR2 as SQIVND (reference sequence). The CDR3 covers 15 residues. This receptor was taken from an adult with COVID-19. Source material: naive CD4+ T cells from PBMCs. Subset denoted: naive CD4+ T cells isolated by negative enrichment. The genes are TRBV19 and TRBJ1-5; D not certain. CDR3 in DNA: TGTGCCAGTAGTAGAACAACATGGAGCAATCAGCCCCAGCATTTT. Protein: CASSRTTWSNQPQHF.